The next 29 T cell receptor beta chains were all read from a single sample in a study of blood T cell repertoires in COVID-19. Only in-frame clones appear in the TCRdb table, and some are missing; sequencing was by immunoSEQ multiplex PCR. The repertoire holds around 300,000 clones, with around 90% as singletons. Material for sequencing was peripheral blood. The receptors come from a middle-aged woman with acute or convalescent COVID-19.

The chain combines TRBV12-5 with TRBJ1-6, with 9 positions matching TRBD1. V dropped 3 bases and J dropped 9; count of bases not matched to a gene: 3. This CDR3 region has 14 residues. Germline loops: CDR1 LGHNT, CDR2 FRNRAP. CDR3 sequence (DNA): TGTGCTAGTGGTTTAGGACAGGGGAGTTCACCCCTCCACTTT. This sequence encodes CASGLGQGSSPLHF.

This chain uses TRBV9 with TRBJ2-5; TRBD1 might be the D (5 bases). V was pared by 0 bases and J by 0 bases, with 6 bases between. Germline V gene sequence: CDR1 SGDLS, CDR2 YYNGEE. The CDR3 runs to 14 residues. DNA for the CDR3: TGTGCCAGCAGCGTAGGACAGTACCAAGAGACCCAGTACTTC. It yields the protein CASSVGQYQETQYF.

The chain joins TRBV30 to TRBJ1-2; 9 nucleotides align to TRBD1. This CDR3 has 13 amino acids. CDR1 GTSNPN and CDR2 SVGIG come from the germline V gene (reference sequence). With V trimmed by 1 base and J by 8 bases, 5 bases remained unmatched. DNA of the CDR3: TGTGCCTGGAGTGCCCGACAGGGGGACGGCTACACCTTC. Its translation: CAWSARQGDGYTF.

Of note for this clone: One end of the junction does not line up with germline, which may come from a read error. This chain uses TRBV7-3 with TRBJ2-5, with 8 bases fitting TRBD1. Germline loops: CDR1 SGHTA, CDR2 FQGTGA. This CDR3 spans 14 amino acids. CDR3 bases: TGTGCCAGCAGCCTAACGGACAGGGCGGAGACCCAGTACTTC. It codes for CASSLTDRAETQYF.

This clone was counted once. This chain connects TRBV24-1 to TRBJ2-7; TRBD1 might be the D (6 bases). Trimming pared 10 bases from V and 6 bases from J, leaving 18 bases between. This CDR3 has 13 residues. Germline CDR1 is KGHDR and CDR2 is SFDVKD. CDR3 residues: CATRTDPPGEQYV. The DNA for the CDR3 is TGTGCCACTCGGACAGATCCTCCTGGCGAGCAGTACGTC.

This chain joins TRBV4-1 and TRBJ1-2; TRBD1 is a possible D gene (5 bases). Germline loops: CDR1 MGHRA, CDR2 YSYEKL. Between the trimmed V and J ends, which lost 4 bases and 0 bases, there was a span of 15 bases. The CDR3 consists of 16 residues. As DNA, the CDR3 is TGCGCCAGCAGCCCCCCTAGGGGCCCTTCTAACTATGGCTACACCTTC. Its protein is CASSPPRGPSNYGYTF.

The V gene is TRBV5-4, the J gene TRBJ1-2, with D possibly TRBD1 on 6 matching bases. Germline V gene lookup returns CDR1 SGHNT and CDR2 YYREEE (reference sequence). The CDR3 spans 15 residues. Trimming removed 5 bases at V and 4 bases at J, with 18 bases between. The CDR3 region has the DNA TGTGCCAGCAGACCGTACAGGGATACGAGCTATGGCTACACCTTC. It specifies CASRPYRDTSYGYTF.

The rearrangement links TRBV7-2 to TRBJ1-5; D gene uncertain. CDR1 SGHTA and CDR2 FQGNSA come from the germline V gene. The V gene lost 1 base and the J gene lost 7 bases, with 8 bases spanning the gap. The CDR3 is 13 residues long. CDR3 nucleotide sequence: TGTGCCAGCAGCTTAGAAGGGAGGCAGCCCCAGCATTTT. Translated, it gives CASSLEGRQPQHF.

J is TRBJ2-5 and V is TRBV10-3; 10 bases match TRBD2. Unmatched junction bases numbered 7, after V lost 4 bases and J lost 5 bases. In germline, CDR1 is ENHRY, CDR2 SYGVKD. This CDR3 comprises 15 residues. The CDR3 reads CAISAGAGGRETQYF. Here the CDR3 DNA reads TGTGCCATCAGTGCGGGAGCGGGGGGGCGTGAGACCCAGTACTTC.

The gene calls are TRBV6-6 and TRBJ2-3; D gene ambiguous. Trimming removed 0 bases from V and 5 bases from J, with 9 bases in between. The germline V gene has CDR1 MNHNY and CDR2 SVGAGI (reference sequence). This CDR3 comprises 14 residues. In DNA form, the CDR3 reads TGTGCCAGCAGTTACTCGATAGTCATAGATACGCAGTATTTT. Translated: CASSYSIVIDTQYF.

The V and J genes are TRBV3-1 (or the pseudogene TRBV3-2) and TRBJ2-2, with D unresolved. Germline lookup yields CDR1 LGHDT and CDR2 YNNKEL (reference sequence). CDR3 length: 15 amino acids. V was pared by 3 bases and J by 3 bases, with 11 bases between. Written as DNA, the CDR3 is TGTGCCAGCAGCCACGGTTTCAGGCACACCGGGGAGCTGTTTTTT. Encoded protein: CASSHGFRHTGELFF.

This clone was detected once. The rearrangement joins TRBV4-1 to TRBJ1-2, with 7 bases that match TRBD1. V shed 0 bases and J 3 bases; nucleotides not matched to a gene: 4. Germline V gives CDR1 MGHRA, CDR2 YSYEKL. The CDR3 runs to 15 residues. This CDR3 is CASSQEADRDYGYTF. The CDR3 DNA is TGCGCCAGCAGCCAAGAAGCTGACAGGGACTATGGCTACACCTTC.

This clone was detected only a few times. The CDR3 protein is CASRNLGTTGGNTEAFF. CDR3 bases: TGTGCCAGTAGAAATTTGGGGACGACAGGGGGGAACACTGAAGCTTTCTTT. The chain links TRBV19 to TRBJ1-1; 9 bases line up with TRBD1. Germline loops: CDR1 LNHDA, CDR2 SQIVND (reference sequence). The V and J ends lost 6 bases and 1 base, in that order; junction bases with no gene match: 12. The CDR3 spans 17 residues.

This clone was observed once. This sequence joins TRBV19 and TRBJ1-5; D gene ambiguous. The V gene's germline CDR1 is LNHDA and CDR2 SQIVND (reference sequence). V lost 4 bases to trimming and J lost 3 bases, with 7 bases between them. This CDR3 region has 13 residues. The CDR3 sequence: CASSRLINQPQHF. The CDR3 DNA reads TGTGCCAGTAGTAGACTTATCAATCAGCCCCAGCATTTT.

V and J are TRBV6-5 and TRBJ2-3; 7 bases agree with TRBD1. The CDR3 extends over 15 amino acids. Germline V gene sequence: CDR1 MNHEY, CDR2 SVGAGI. V was clipped by 6 bases and J by 2 bases; unmatched bases: 8. CDR3 amino acids: CASSTRTGFTDTQYF. CDR3 DNA: TGTGCCAGCAGCACCCGGACAGGATTCACAGATACGCAGTATTTT.

V and J are TRBV29-1 and TRBJ1-1; maybe TRBD1 (6 bases). Germline CDR1 is SQVTM and CDR2 is ANQGSEA. The CDR3 covers 13 residues. The V and J ends lost 7 bases and 1 base respectively, with 13 bases between them. CDR3 residues: CSGTGQTNTEAFF. DNA of the CDR3: TGCAGCGGTACCGGACAGACGAACACTGAAGCTTTCTTT.

V usage is TRBV19 and J usage is TRBJ1-3; tentatively, D is TRBD1 (5 bases). The V and J ends lost 6 bases and 2 bases respectively, with 17 bases between them. Germline CDR1 and CDR2: LNHDA and SQIVND (reference sequence). This CDR3 has 16 amino acids. CDR3 sequence: CASSISGSTPGNTIYF. DNA for the CDR3: TGTGCCAGTAGCATTTCAGGGTCCACCCCTGGAAACACCATATATTTT.

This chain links TRBV10-2 with TRBJ2-7, with 9 bases identical to TRBD1. Germline-derived CDR1 and CDR2 are WSHSY and SAAADI. CDR3 length: 15 residues. Trimming at V came to 3 bases and at J to 3 bases, leaving 6 bases not matched to a gene. CDR3 residues: CASSDSRTGDYEQYV. In DNA form, the CDR3 reads TGCGCCAGCAGTGATTCCCGGACAGGGGACTACGAGCAGTACGTC.

V is TRBV9 and J is TRBJ2-6; D is possibly TRBD2 (5 bases). Germline assignment: CDR1 SGDLS and CDR2 YYNGEE. Trimming stripped 0 bases from V and 2 bases from J, with 15 bases between. The CDR3 is 18 residues long. The CDR3, as DNA: TGTGCCAGCAGCGTAGAGGCCAGCGGATACGCTGGGGCCAACGTCCTGACTTTC. Its protein product is CASSVEASGYAGANVLTF.

The chain links TRBV3-1 (or the pseudogene TRBV3-2) to TRBJ1-2; a weak D match, TRBD1 (5 bases). CDR3 length equals 14 residues. CDR1 is LGHDT, CDR2 YNNKEL, per germline (reference sequence). V lost 0 bases, J lost 4 bases, and 9 bases lay in between. This CDR3 is CASSQDSGGYGYTF. Here the CDR3 DNA reads TGTGCCAGCAGCCAAGATTCCGGGGGCTATGGCTACACCTTC.

The chain combines TRBV4-1 with TRBJ2-6; 8 bases are a match to TRBD2. CDR1 is MGHRA, CDR2 YSYEKL, per germline. V shed 1 base and J 1 base; nucleotides not matched to a gene: 6. The CDR3 runs to 18 residues. The CDR3 loop is CASSQGGTSISGANVLTF. CDR3 coding DNA: TGCGCCAGCAGCCAAGGGGGGACTAGTATATCTGGGGCCAACGTCCTGACTTTC.

The V gene is TRBV25-1, the J gene TRBJ2-3, with D perhaps matching TRBD1 (5 bases). Trimming removed 6 bases from V and 8 bases from J, with 12 bases in between. The CDR3 consists of 12 residues. Germline lookup yields CDR1 MGHDK and CDR2 SYGVNS. CDR3 residues: CASRLLRGTQYF. As DNA, the CDR3 is TGTGCCAGCAGGCTCTTAAGGGGTACGCAGTATTTT.

The chain joins TRBV21-1 to TRBJ1-6; the table's D gene call, TRBD1, was not cross checked with the DNA. TRBV21-1 constitutes a pseudogene. The CDR3 has 16 amino acids. The CDR3 nucleotides are TGTGCCAGCAGCACAGAGACAGGGTGCTATAATTCACCCCTCCACTTT. Its protein product is CASSTETGCYNSPLHF.

The chain links TRBV19 to TRBJ1-2, with D possibly matching TRBD1 (6 bases). V was shortened by 2 bases and J by 8 bases, with 24 bases between the two germline ends. The CDR3 runs 17 residues. Germline-derived CDR1 and CDR2 are LNHDA and SQIVND (reference sequence). The DNA for the CDR3 is TGTGCCAGTAGTATAAGCGTAACCAGCCGGGACACGAGAGGCTACACCTTC. Its protein product is CASSISVTSRDTRGYTF.

The table lists this clone with a count of one. This chain connects TRBV25-1 to TRBJ1-1; D is uncertain. The V end lost 4 bases, the J end lost 1 base, and 7 bases lay between the germline ends. The CDR3 runs 13 residues. Per germline, CDR1 MGHDK and CDR2 SYGVNS. CDR3 residues: CASSGTANTEAFF. The CDR3 DNA reads TGTGCCAGCAGTGGCACAGCGAACACTGAAGCTTTCTTT.

This rearrangement joins TRBV14 to TRBJ1-1; D uncertain. Germline V gene sequence: CDR1 SGHDN, CDR2 FVKESK. Between the trimmed V and J ends, which lost 1 base and 1 base, there was a span of 7 bases. This CDR3 region has 14 residues. In DNA, the CDR3 is TGTGCCAGCAGCCAAGGGCAGGCGAACACTGAAGCTTTCTTT. It is translated as CASSQGQANTEAFF.

The chain's CDR3 is CASSPGTGTPGTQYF. The DNA for the CDR3 is TGTGCCAGCAGCCCCGGGACAGGGACCCCTGGGACGCAGTATTTT. V usage is TRBV11-3 and J usage is TRBJ2-3; 9 bases match TRBD1. The CDR3 sequence is 15 residues long. V lost 5 bases to trimming and J lost 9 bases; unmatched junction nucleotides: 12. Per germline, CDR1 SGHNT and CDR2 YENEEA.

The chain carries TRBV4-1 and TRBJ1-6; possible D gene TRBD1, 5 bases. From germline, CDR1 is MGHRA and CDR2 YSYEKL. The CDR3 has 14 amino acids. V was shortened by 3 bases and J by 12 bases, with 15 bases between the two germline ends. CDR3 in amino acids: CASSQEAGGVPLHF. CDR3 nucleotides: TGCGCCAGCAGCCAGGAAGCCGGGGGGGTACCCCTCCACTTT.

The chain links TRBV19 to TRBJ1-5, with 7 bases that match TRBD1. J gave up 6 bases and V 3 bases, and 11 bases lay outside the gene matches. Germline V gene sequence: CDR1 LNHDA, CDR2 SQIVND (reference sequence). This CDR3 has 16 residues. For the CDR3, the DNA is TGTGCCAGTAGTATCAAGGTCGTGGCAGGGGGTCAGCCCCAGCATTTT. It encodes CASSIKVVAGGQPQHF.